The clone carrying this T cell receptor beta chain was observed once. The data belong to a study of blood T cell repertoires in COVID-19. One Seattle source followed patients from active infection through their disease course. Per the original methods: Researchers report that nucleated cell counts were estimated from reference gene primer amplification. Profiled with immunoSEQ multiplex PCR; TCRdb holds only in-frame clones, not every one. D and trimming come from the DNA, and the V and J calls and clone size come from that table. The sample includes approximately 120,000 clones, around nine tenths of them seen just once. Germline V lookup: CDR1 MNHEY, CDR2 SVGAGI. The J segment lost 1 base and the V segment lost 2 bases, leaving 3 bases of the junction unmatched. The CDR3 consists of 15 residues.

V usage is TRBV6-5 and J usage is TRBJ2-3; TRBD1 agrees at 7 bases. The sequencing sample was made of peripheral blood. The sequence came from a man aged 50 to 59 with COVID-19, enrolled during active disease. For the CDR3, the DNA is TGTGCCAGCAGTTACGGTGACAGGGGCACAGATACGCAGTATTTT. Encoded protein: CASSYGDRGTDTQYF.